One T cell receptor beta chain is described in this entry. Each CDR3 protein is one row after TCRdb ran MiXCR on the 5' RACE reads. Among approximately 300,000 distinct CDR3 sequences listed, over 8.5% were seen once. This sample was included in a study of T cells after yellow fever vaccination. Across the study: SMART-Seq v4 Ultra Low Input handled preparation of low-cell-number fractions.

The germline CDR1 and CDR2 sequences are SNHLY and FYNNEI. This CDR3 region has 14 residues. V was trimmed by 1 base and J by 5 bases, leaving 11 bases between them. The sequence was obtained from a man between 18 and 29 years old who received the YFV17D yellow fever vaccine. The rearrangement links TRBV2 to TRBJ1-1; D not certain. Sequencing used CD4+ T cells sorted from PBMCs, obtained 45 days after the yellow fever booster vaccination. The CDR3: CASSEEQPRTEAFF. In DNA, the CDR3 is TGTGCCAGCAGTGAAGAGCAGCCTAGGACTGAAGCTTTCTTT.